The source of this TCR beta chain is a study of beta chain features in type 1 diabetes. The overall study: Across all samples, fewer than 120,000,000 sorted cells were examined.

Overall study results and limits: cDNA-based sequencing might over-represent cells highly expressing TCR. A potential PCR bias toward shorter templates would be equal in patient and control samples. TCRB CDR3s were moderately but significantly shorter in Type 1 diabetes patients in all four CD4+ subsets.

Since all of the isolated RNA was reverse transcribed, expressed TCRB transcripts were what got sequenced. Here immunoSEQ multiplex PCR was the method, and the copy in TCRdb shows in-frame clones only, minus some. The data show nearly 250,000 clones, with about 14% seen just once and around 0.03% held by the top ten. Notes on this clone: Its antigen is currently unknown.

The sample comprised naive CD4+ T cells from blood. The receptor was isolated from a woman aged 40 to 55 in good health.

This chain's CDR3 is CASSPSRQGAGDTQYF. CDR3 nucleotide sequence: TGTGCCAGCTCACCATCCCGACAGGGGGCTGGAGATACGCAGTATTTT. The chain uses TRBV18 and TRBJ2-3, with 10 bases aligning to TRBD1. Germline V gene sequence: CDR1 KGHSH, CDR2 LQKENI. The CDR3 extends over 16 amino acids. J lost 5 bases, V lost 2 bases, and 7 bases had no gene match.